Below are 29 T cell receptor beta chains sequenced from a single sample in a study of blood T cell repertoires in COVID-19. Produced via immunoSEQ multiplex PCR; TCRdb's table is partial and in-frame only. The data contain some 340,000 clones, roughly 90% of them singletons. Material for sequencing was PBMCs or T cells enriched from blood (not recorded which). Every receptor here comes from a woman between 25 and 40 years old who had been exposed to COVID-19.

V gene TRBV19 combines with J gene TRBJ2-7, with D possibly matching TRBD1 (6 bases). Per the germline V gene, CDR1 is LNHDA and CDR2 is SQIVND (reference sequence). Trimming removed 10 bases at V and 1 base at J, with 14 bases between. CDR3 length: 13 amino acids. The CDR3 nucleotides read TGTGCCACACCGCAGACAGGTTCCTACGAGCAGTACTTC. Protein: CATPQTGSYEQYF.

V gene TRBV5-5 combines with J gene TRBJ2-7; no clear D. The CDR3 covers 12 residues. The ends were cut back, 2 bases at V and 5 bases at J, with 8 bases in the middle. Germline values: CDR1 SGHKS, CDR2 YYEKEE (reference sequence). CDR3 amino acids: CASSFVRDEQYF. CDR3 DNA sequence: TGTGCCAGCAGCTTTGTCCGCGACGAGCAGTACTTC.

The chain joins TRBV7-8 to TRBJ2-4; 7 nucleotides agree with TRBD1. The CDR3 runs 14 residues. The germline gives CDR1 SGHVS, CDR2 FQNEAQ. With V trimmed by 5 bases and J by 8 bases, 9 bases remained unmatched. The CDR3 DNA sequence: TGTGCCAGCAGCAGACTCCGGGACAGCGACATTCAGTACTTC. Amino acids: CASSRLRDSDIQYF.

V gene TRBV5-6 combines with J gene TRBJ1-2; 8 bases are a match to TRBD1. The length of the CDR3 is 14 residues. V lost 0 bases, J lost 8 bases, and 6 bases stayed unmatched. The germline V gene encodes CDR1 SGHDT and CDR2 YYEEEE. The CDR3 coding sequence is TGTGCCAGCAGCTTGGTTGGACAGGGAGTCGGCTACACCTTC. Protein product: CASSLVGQGVGYTF.

The J gene is TRBJ1-3, the V gene TRBV6-5; 11 bases map to TRBD1. Per germline, CDR1 MNHEY and CDR2 SVGAGI. Losses at the gene ends were 10 bases for V and 5 bases for J; bases not matched to a gene: 7. The CDR3 is 14 residues long. CDR3 DNA: TGTGCCACCGTGGACAGGGGGCCTAGAAACACCATATATTTT. Protein: CATVDRGPRNTIYF.

Worth noting for this clone: Distinct nucleotide sequences in the sample also encode this CDR3. The chain combines TRBV3-1 (or the pseudogene TRBV3-2) with TRBJ1-2; possibly TRBD1 for D (6 bases). This CDR3 comprises 14 residues. The germline gives CDR1 LGHDT, CDR2 YNNKEL (reference sequence). The V and J ends lost 0 bases and 4 bases respectively, with 9 bases between them. This chain's CDR3 is CASSQDRGTYGYTF. Here the CDR3 DNA reads TGTGCCAGCAGCCAAGATAGGGGGACCTATGGCTACACCTTC.

The J gene is TRBJ2-7, the V gene TRBV29-1; 8 nucleotides agree with TRBD1. This CDR3 comprises 14 residues. Losses at the gene ends were 3 bases for V and 2 bases for J; bases not matched to a gene: 6. CDR1 and CDR2 from the germline V gene are SQVTM and ANQGSEA. In nucleotides, the CDR3 is TGCAGCGTTGAGGGCCAGGGGGCACCCTACGAGCAGTACTTC. Translated, it gives CSVEGQGAPYEQYF.

The chain carries TRBV7-2 and TRBJ2-7; D is uncertain. The germline CDR1 and CDR2 sequences are SGHTA and FQGNSA. The CDR3 runs to 12 residues. Deletions cut 6 bases from V and 6 bases from J, with 12 bases between. The CDR3 region is CASRNDPGEQYF. The CDR3 region has the DNA TGTGCCAGCAGAAACGACCCGGGCGAGCAGTACTTC.

The rearrangement uses TRBV21-1 and TRBJ1-5; the D call of TRBD1 is as the table states it, not checked on the DNA. TRBV21-1 is termed a pseudogene. The CDR3 runs to 18 residues. The CDR3 sequence is CASSPIGAEKYSNQPQHF. The CDR3 coding sequence is TGTGCCAGCAGCCCAATAGGGGCAGAAAAATATAGCAATCAGCCCCAGCATTTT.

This chain connects TRBV4-2 to TRBJ1-1, with D uncertain. This CDR3 is built from 15 residues. Germline CDR1 reads LGHNA; CDR2 reads YNFKEQ. V was shortened by 0 bases and J by 0 bases, with 8 bases between the two germline ends. In nucleotides, the CDR3 is TGTGCCAGCAGCCAAGAGGCACCTTTGAACACTGAAGCTTTCTTT. Translation: CASSQEAPLNTEAFF.

This chain joins TRBV5-4 and TRBJ1-2, with 11 bases fitting TRBD1. Per germline, CDR1 SGHNT and CDR2 YYREEE (reference sequence). The CDR3 runs to 15 residues. Losses at the gene ends were 3 bases for V and 4 bases for J; bases not matched to a gene: 5. CDR3 DNA sequence: TGTGCCAGCAGCTCCGGACAGGGGGCTGGCTATGGCTACACCTTC. The encoded protein is CASSSGQGAGYGYTF.

This clone showed up just a few times. The CDR3 nucleotides read TGTGCCAGCAGTTTATTAGGGACAGGGAGAGGTAATTCACCCCTCCACTTT. It translates to CASSLLGTGRGNSPLHF. The chain carries TRBV27 and TRBJ1-6; TRBD1 matches at 9 bases. Germline-derived CDR1 and CDR2 are MNHEY and SMNVEV (reference sequence). This CDR3 is 17 amino acids long. J was trimmed by 6 bases and V by 1 base; bases with no gene match: 7.

The chain uses TRBV6-5 and TRBJ2-4; a weak D match, TRBD1 (6 bases). This CDR3 is built from 13 residues. Germline CDR1 MNHEY, CDR2 SVGAGI. Trimming stripped 2 bases from V and 7 bases from J, with 9 bases between. CDR3 coding DNA: TGTGCCAGCAGTTACACAGGGCGGAACATTCAGTACTTC. It encodes CASSYTGRNIQYF.

This chain links TRBV2 with TRBJ2-3, with TRBD2 matching over 10 bases. Looked up from germline, CDR1 is SNHLY and CDR2 is FYNNEI. J lost 2 bases, V lost 4 bases, and 12 bases had no gene match. The CDR3 sequence is 18 residues long. CDR3 nucleotide sequence: TGTGCCAGCAGTGTTGGGGTAGCGGGGGGAATATACACAGATACGCAGTATTTT. Translation gives CASSVGVAGGIYTDTQYF.

The CDR3 spells CSVGSDTYGYTF. DNA of the CDR3: TGCAGCGTCGGGTCGGATACGTATGGCTACACCTTC. The genes are TRBV29-1 and TRBJ1-2; D is undetermined. The length of the CDR3 is 12 residues. Deletions cut 6 bases from V and 5 bases from J, with 13 bases between. Germline V lookup: CDR1 SQVTM, CDR2 ANQGSEA. Full variable domain (rest looked up from reference TRBV29-1 and TRBJ1-2): SAVISQKPSRDICQRGTSLTIQCQVDSQVTMMFWYRQQPGQSLTLIATANQGSEATYESGFVIDKFPISRPNLTFSTLTVSNMSPEDSSIYLCSVGSDTYGYTFGSGTRLTVV.

The chain has TRBV5-1 and TRBJ1-1; D is possibly TRBD1 (6 bases). Trimming took 4 bases from V and 0 from J, leaving 10 bases between them. Germline V gene sequence: CDR1 SGHRS, CDR2 YFSETQ. The CDR3 is 14 residues long. The CDR3 DNA is TGCGCCAGCAGCCCACAGGGAGTGAACACTGAAGCTTTCTTT. Translated, it gives CASSPQGVNTEAFF.

A single count supports this clone. The chain recombines TRBV19 with TRBJ1-2; D perhaps matches TRBD1 (6 bases). Germline values: CDR1 LNHDA, CDR2 SQIVND (reference sequence). V was shortened by 4 bases and J by 7 bases, with 10 bases between the two germline ends. CDR3 length: 12 amino acids. CDR3 sequence: CASSKHRVGYTF. Written as DNA, the CDR3 is TGTGCCAGTAGTAAGCACAGGGTTGGCTACACCTTC. Full variable domain (remainder filled in from reference TRBV19 and TRBJ1-2): DGGITQSPKYLFRKEGQNVTLSCEQNLNHDAMYWYRQDPGQGLRLIYYSQIVNDFQKGDIAEGYSVSREKKESFPLTVTSAQKNPTAFYLCASSKHRVGYTFGSGTRLTVV.

The chain carries TRBV7-9 and TRBJ1-1; 10 nucleotides match TRBD1. With V trimmed by 4 bases and J by 2 bases, 10 bases remained unmatched. The length of the CDR3 is 17 residues. Germline values: CDR1 SEHNR, CDR2 FQNEAQ (reference sequence). CDR3: CASSSPGQGRINTEAFF. CDR3 DNA: TGTGCCAGCAGCTCGCCGGGACAGGGGCGAATAAACACTGAAGCTTTCTTT.

The V and J genes are TRBV5-4 and TRBJ1-2, with 7 bases lining up with TRBD1. The V segment lost 4 bases and the J segment 4 bases; nucleotides outside the gene matches: 7. Germline lookup yields CDR1 SGHNT and CDR2 YYREEE (reference sequence). The CDR3 contains 14 residues. In DNA, the CDR3 is TGTGCCAGCAGCCCCGACAGGGTTGGCTATGGCTACACCTTC. Protein product: CASSPDRVGYGYTF.

The chain carries TRBV28 and TRBJ1-1; weak D call: TRBD1 (6 bases). From germline, CDR1 is MDHEN and CDR2 SYDVKM. This CDR3 has 18 residues. Trimming left V 1 base short and J 1 base short, with 19 bases between. CDR3: CASSLLATSGGENTEAFF. CDR3 sequence (DNA): TGTGCCAGCAGTTTATTGGCGACTTCGGGGGGCGAGAACACTGAAGCTTTCTTT. The full variable domain, in which reference TRBV28 and TRBJ1-1 provide the parts outside the CDR3, is DVKVTQSSRYLVKRTGEKVFLECVQDMDHENMFWYRQDPGLGLRLIYFSYDVKMKEKGDIPEGYSVSREKKERFSLILESASTNQTSMYLCASSLLATSGGENTEAFFGQGTRLTVV.

This sequence joins TRBV19 and TRBJ1-2, with 7 bases matching TRBD1. After removal of 2 bases from V and 13 bases from J, the junction contained 4 bases not matched to a gene. The CDR3 has 11 amino acids. CDR1 and CDR2 (germline): LNHDA, SQIVND (reference sequence). The CDR3 reads CASSIQGGITF. The CDR3 coding sequence is TGTGCCAGTAGTATACAGGGGGGAATCACCTTC.

This sequence joins TRBV2 and TRBJ1-1, with a possible D match to TRBD1 (5 bases). Germline V gives CDR1 SNHLY, CDR2 FYNNEI. V lost 6 bases and J lost 7, with 15 bases in between. The CDR3 runs 13 residues. CDR3 residues: CASRPRVGGEAFF. The CDR3 coding sequence is TGTGCCAGCAGACCGAGAGTCGGGGGTGAAGCTTTCTTT. The full variable domain, rest sourced from reference TRBV2 and TRBJ1-1, is EPEVTQTPSHQVTQMGQEVILRCVPISNHLYFYWYRQILGQKVEFLVSFYNNEISEKSEIFDDQFSVERPDGSNFTLKIRSTKLEDSAMYFCASRPRVGGEAFFGQGTRLTVV.

This clone appeared once. This chain joins TRBV7-2 and TRBJ2-1, with TRBD2 matching 8 bases. With 2 bases clipped from V and 6 bases from J, the junction kept 6 bases outside the gene matches. This CDR3 has 15 residues. Germline loops: CDR1 SGHTA, CDR2 FQGNSA. Here the CDR3 reads CASSLSGLAGNEQFF. In DNA form, the CDR3 reads TGTGCCAGCAGCTTATCAGGACTAGCCGGCAATGAGCAGTTCTTC. The full variable domain, in which reference TRBV7-2 and TRBJ2-1 provide the parts outside the CDR3, is GAGVSQSPSNKVTEKGKDVELRCDPISGHTALYWYRQSLGQGLEFLIYFQGNSAPDKSGLPSDRFSAERTGGSVSTLTIQRTQQEDSAVYLCASSLSGLAGNEQFFGPGTRLTVL.

The V call is TRBV19, the J call TRBJ1-5; 11 bases align to TRBD1. The CDR3 covers 15 residues. Germline CDR1 is LNHDA and CDR2 is SQIVND (reference sequence). Trimming at V came to 4 bases and at J to 8 bases, leaving 7 bases not matched to a gene. CDR3 DNA sequence: TGTGCCAGTAGTAATGGACAGGGGGCCTTGGAGCCCCAGCATTTT. This sequence encodes CASSNGQGALEPQHF.

The chain employs TRBV5-1 and TRBJ2-5; 8 bases map to TRBD2. CDR1 is SGHRS, CDR2 YFSETQ, per germline. The V gene end was trimmed by 0 bases and the J gene end by 6 bases; junction bases not matched to a gene: 10. CDR3 size: 16 residues. The CDR3 sequence: CASSLAAVAGWKTQYF. The CDR3 nucleotides read TGCGCCAGCAGCTTGGCCGCGGTAGCGGGGTGGAAGACCCAGTACTTC.

This clone was seen once. The chain has TRBV6-6 and TRBJ1-2, with D perhaps matching TRBD1 (6 bases). Germline CDR1 is MNHNY and CDR2 is SVGAGI (reference sequence). Trimming left V 5 bases short and J 3 bases short, with 19 bases between. The CDR3 runs to 16 residues. CDR3 nucleotide sequence: TGTGCCAGCAGTCTGACAGGACCCACGGAGGACTATGGCTACACCTTC. Translating gives CASSLTGPTEDYGYTF.

This chain uses TRBV10-3 with TRBJ1-1; 7 bases agree with TRBD1. Germline CDR1 and CDR2: ENHRY and SYGVKD. Trimming took 10 bases from V and 9 from J; bases not matched to a gene: 11. This CDR3 has 12 residues. As DNA, the CDR3 is TGTGCCACCCGGGACTTACAGGGGAAAGCTTTCTTT. Amino acids: CATRDLQGKAFF.

The chain recombines TRBV6-5 with TRBJ1-6, with 7 bases identical to TRBD1. The ends lost 2 bases at V and 6 bases at J; junction bases unmatched: 4. Per the germline V gene, CDR1 is MNHEY and CDR2 is SVGAGI. This CDR3 comprises 15 residues. The CDR3 reads CASSYRGQSNSPLHF. In DNA form, the CDR3 reads TGTGCCAGCAGTTACAGGGGACAGTCTAATTCACCCCTCCACTTT.

The chain has TRBV11-2 and TRBJ2-6; no definite D call. V shed 5 bases and J shed 2 bases, with 7 bases lying between them. Germline CDR1 reads SGHAT; CDR2 reads FQNNGV. There are 14 residues in the CDR3. CDR3 nucleotides: TGTGCCAGCAGCATTGGAGCTGGGGCCAACGTCCTGACTTTC. It is translated as CASSIGAGANVLTF.